The next 11 T cell receptor beta chains were all read from a single sample in a study of blood T cell repertoires in COVID-19. TCRdb keeps only in-frame clones here, not all; method: immunoSEQ multiplex PCR. The sample contains approximately 120,000 clones, 75% to 90% of which appear only once. The specimen sequenced was peripheral blood. The source of these receptors is a human donor with acute or convalescent COVID-19. The donor label of this sample is uncertain.

This rearrangement joins TRBV7-2 to TRBJ1-4; D unresolved. The V end was cut by 0 bases, the J end by 8 bases, with 7 bases between. Germline loops: CDR1 SGHTA, CDR2 FQGNSA. CDR3 length equals 13 residues. The CDR3 coding sequence is TGTGCCAGCAGCTTAGCCCGTCGGGAAAAACTGTTTTTT. Encoded protein: CASSLARREKLFF.

J is TRBJ1-2 and V is TRBV9; unclear D gene. The CDR3 has 14 amino acids. Trimming cost V 2 bases and J 4 bases, with 12 bases left between them. Germline CDR1 and CDR2: SGDLS and YYNGEE. This chain's CDR3 is CASSVGVPSYGYTF. As DNA, the CDR3 is TGTGCCAGCAGCGTCGGGGTGCCTTCCTATGGCTACACCTTC. The full variable domain, its missing parts supplied by reference TRBV9 and TRBJ1-2, is DSGVTQTPKHLITATGQRVTLRCSPRSGDLSVYWYQQSLDQGLQFLIQYYNGEERAKGNILERFSAQQFPDLHSELNLSSLELGDSALYFCASSVGVPSYGYTFGSGTRLTVV.

The genes are TRBV19 and TRBJ1-3; D gene ambiguous. The CDR3 runs to 15 residues. The V end lost 3 bases, the J end lost 1 base, and 10 bases lay between the germline ends. Germline CDR1 reads LNHDA; CDR2 reads SQIVND (reference sequence). In DNA, the CDR3 is TGTGCCAGTAGTATTATTCAGTCATCTGGAAACACCATATATTTT. Encoded protein: CASSIIQSSGNTIYF.

This clone was seen once. This sequence joins TRBV4-3 and TRBJ1-3; D is unclear. Germline CDR1 LGHNA, CDR2 YSLEER. The CDR3 loop spans 17 amino acids. Trimming left V 3 bases short and J 0 bases short, with 15 bases between. The CDR3 DNA sequence: TGCGCCAGCAGCCACCAACTTCATTCCAACTCTGGAAACACCATATATTTT. Translation gives CASSHQLHSNSGNTIYF.

The table lists this clone with a count of one. The rearrangement uses TRBV4-2 and TRBJ1-1; possible D gene TRBD1, 6 bases. Germline loops: CDR1 LGHNA, CDR2 YNFKEQ. This CDR3 is 14 amino acids long. Trimming left V 2 bases short and J 3 bases short, with 10 bases between. The CDR3 protein is CASSQRQAYTEAFF. DNA of the CDR3: TGTGCCAGCAGCCAAAGACAGGCTTACACTGAAGCTTTCTTT.

This chain connects TRBV15 to TRBJ2-1, with TRBD2 matching 9 bases. CDR3 length equals 17 residues. V dropped 2 bases and J dropped 9; count of bases not matched to a gene: 14. From germline, CDR1 is LNHNV and CDR2 YYDKDF (reference sequence). Here the CDR3 reads CATSRPPRVAGEVEQFF. CDR3 DNA: TGTGCCACCAGCAGACCCCCGAGGGTAGCGGGGGAGGTTGAGCAGTTCTTC.

About this clone itself: At one of its ends the junction is not consistent with the germline gene, which may arise from a read error. This sequence joins TRBV2 and TRBJ1-2; TRBD1 is a possible D gene (5 bases). CDR1 and CDR2 from the germline V gene are SNHLY and FYNNEI. The CDR3 spans 16 residues. The CDR3 sequence: CASSEEDLIQEGWAAF. The DNA of the CDR3 is TGTGCCAGCAGTGAAGAGGATTTAATACAGGAGGGCTGGGCTGCCTTC.

The CDR3 nucleotides are TGTGCCAGCATCCGGGCGGGCGACTATGGCTACACCTTC. Protein: CASIRAGDYGYTF. The V call is TRBV5-4, the J call TRBJ1-2; no firm D call. The length of the CDR3 is 13 residues. Trimming took off 6 bases at V and 3 bases at J, with 12 bases between the two ends. The V gene's germline CDR1 is SGHNT and CDR2 YYREEE (reference sequence).

The chain is built from TRBV28 and TRBJ2-3; 10 bases are a match to TRBD1. The CDR3 loop spans 18 amino acids. Germline V CDR1 and CDR2: MDHEN, SYDVKM. Trimming removed 5 bases from V and 0 bases from J; junction bases left unmatched: 11. The CDR3 loop is CASSPRDRGFPSTDTQYF. The CDR3 region has the DNA TGTGCCAGCAGTCCCCGGGACAGGGGTTTCCCTAGCACAGATACGCAGTATTTT. Drawing the rest from reference TRBV28 and TRBJ2-3, the complete variable domain is DVKVTQSSRYLVKRTGEKVFLECVQDMDHENMFWYRQDPGLGLRLIYFSYDVKMKEKGDIPEGYSVSREKKERFSLILESASTNQTSMYLCASSPRDRGFPSTDTQYFGPGTRLTVL.

The V call is TRBV7-2, the J call TRBJ2-3; 8 bases agree with TRBD2. CDR3 length: 15 amino acids. Per germline, CDR1 SGHTA and CDR2 FQGNSA. Germline trimming cut 3 bases from V and 4 bases from J; bases unmatched to any gene: 6. The CDR3 region is CASSLLSGSADTQYF. CDR3 bases: TGTGCCAGCAGCTTGCTGAGCGGGAGCGCAGATACGCAGTATTTT.

The chain joins TRBV7-3 to TRBJ2-2, with D perhaps matching TRBD1 (6 bases). Deletions cut 2 bases from V and 3 bases from J, with 25 bases between. Per germline, CDR1 SGHTA and CDR2 FQGTGA. CDR3 size: 20 residues. CDR3 bases: TGTGCCAGCAGCTTAGGACCGATGGACAGTCTCAACCGACACACCGGGGAGCTGTTTTTT. Protein product: CASSLGPMDSLNRHTGELFF. Drawing the rest from reference TRBV7-3 and TRBJ2-2, the complete variable domain is GAGVSQTPSNKVTEKGKYVELRCDPISGHTALYWYRQSLGQGPEFLIYFQGTGAADDSGLPNDRFFAVRPEGSVSTLKIQRTERGDSAVYLCASSLGPMDSLNRHTGELFFGEGSRLTVL.